This T cell receptor beta chain was sequenced in a study of low-dose radiotherapy and immunotherapy resistance in tumors. TRAV and TRBV primers primed cDNA for both TCRalpha and TCRbeta. TCR amplification involved around 22 PCR cycles with a constant-region primer and V-primer adapter. MiXCR was run by TCRdb on the reads, yielding one entry per CDR3 protein. The top ten clones hold approximately 4% of a sample with about 97,000 distinct CDR3 sequences, around 20% of them seen once. Time point meaning: after trial treatment. The treatment denotes: LDRT plus nivolumab, ipilimumab, low-dose cyclophosphamide and aspirin (RACIN trial). There are many counts of this clonotype. CDR3 size: 13 residues. Trimming removed 2 bases from V and 3 bases from J, with 8 bases in between. Germline CDR1 GTSNPN, CDR2 SVGIG (reference sequence).

Sequencing was performed on PBMCs, taken after low-dose radiotherapy plus immunotherapy. The chain uses TRBV30 and TRBJ2-1; a weak D match, TRBD2 (5 bases). The TCR was taken from a male donor with prostate cancer. The CDR3 region has the DNA TGTGCCTGGAGTAGTGCGGGCTACAATGAGCAGTTCTTC. This sequence encodes CAWSSAGYNEQFF.